This T cell receptor beta chain was documented in a study of cytomegalovirus exposure and HLA in healthy donors. Whole-study results and caveats: Near-uniform donor sequencing depth was presumed by presence/absence analyses.

This CDR3 contains 13 residues. Trimming removed 5 bases at V and 5 bases at J, with 15 bases between. Germline values: CDR1 SQVTM, CDR2 ANQGSEA. There are a few counts of this clone. Its antigen remains unknown. The PCR ran on 60 Vbeta and 13 Jbeta primers. Produced via immunoSEQ multiplex PCR; TCRdb's table is partial and in-frame only. This table has 98,000 or so clones, 60% to 80% appearing once. The rearrangement links TRBV29-1 to TRBJ2-5; no definite D call. The sample was PBMCs. This sequence was found in a man aged 60 to 69 in good health and CMV-seropositive. CDR3 residues: CSVFPAAGETQYF. For the CDR3, the DNA is TGCAGCGTTTTCCCCGCGGCTGGCGAGACCCAGTACTTC.